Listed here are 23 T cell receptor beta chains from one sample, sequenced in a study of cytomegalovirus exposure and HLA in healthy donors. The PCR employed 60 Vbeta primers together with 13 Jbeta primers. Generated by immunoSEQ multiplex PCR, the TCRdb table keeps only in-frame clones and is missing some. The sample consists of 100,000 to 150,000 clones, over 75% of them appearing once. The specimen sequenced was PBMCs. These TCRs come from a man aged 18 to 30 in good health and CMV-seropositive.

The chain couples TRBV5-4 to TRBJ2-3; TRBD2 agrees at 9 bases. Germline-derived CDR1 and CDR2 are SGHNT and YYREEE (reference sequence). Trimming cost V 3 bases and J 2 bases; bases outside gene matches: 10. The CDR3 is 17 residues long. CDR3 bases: TGTGCCAGCAGCTCGACTTCTAGCGGGGAAACCACAGATACGCAGTATTTT. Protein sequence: CASSSTSSGETTDTQYF.

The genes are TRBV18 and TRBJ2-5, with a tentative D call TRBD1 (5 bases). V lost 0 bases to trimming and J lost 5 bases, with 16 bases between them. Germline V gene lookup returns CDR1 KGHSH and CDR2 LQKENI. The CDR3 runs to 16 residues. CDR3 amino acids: CASSPPRQTVRETQYF. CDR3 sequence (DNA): TGTGCCAGCTCACCACCCCGACAGACTGTTCGGGAGACCCAGTACTTC. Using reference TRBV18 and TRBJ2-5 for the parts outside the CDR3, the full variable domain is NAGVMQNPRHLVRRRGQEARLRCSPMKGHSHVYWYRQLPEEGLKFMVYLQKENIIDESGMPKERFSAEFPKEGPSILRIQQVVRGDSAAYFCASSPPRQTVRETQYFGPGTRLLVL.

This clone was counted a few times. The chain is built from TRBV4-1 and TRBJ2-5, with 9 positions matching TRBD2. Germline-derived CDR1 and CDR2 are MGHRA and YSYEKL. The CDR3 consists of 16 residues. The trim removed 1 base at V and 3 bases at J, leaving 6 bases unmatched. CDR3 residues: CASSQVTSGEEETQYF. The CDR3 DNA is TGCGCCAGCAGCCAAGTGACTAGCGGAGAGGAAGAGACCCAGTACTTC.

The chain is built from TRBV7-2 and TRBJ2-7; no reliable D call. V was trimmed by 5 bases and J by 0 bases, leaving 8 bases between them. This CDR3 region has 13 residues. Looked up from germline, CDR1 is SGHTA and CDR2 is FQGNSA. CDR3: CASSPDTSYEQYF. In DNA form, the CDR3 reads TGTGCCAGCAGCCCCGACACCTCCTACGAGCAGTACTTC.

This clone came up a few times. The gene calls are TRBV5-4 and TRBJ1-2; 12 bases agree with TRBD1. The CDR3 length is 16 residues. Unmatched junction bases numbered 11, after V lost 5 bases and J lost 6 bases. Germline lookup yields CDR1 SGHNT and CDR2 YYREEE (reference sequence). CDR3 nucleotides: TGTGCCAGCAGTAAGCCGGGACAGGGGGCCCGCAATGGCTACACCTTC. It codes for CASSKPGQGARNGYTF.

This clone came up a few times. DNA for the CDR3: TGTGCCAGCAGCGCATTTGGACACCTGAATTCACCCCTCCACTTT. This gives the protein CASSAFGHLNSPLHF. The gene calls are TRBV9 and TRBJ1-6; D is perhaps TRBD1 (5 bases). V shed 3 bases and J shed 7 bases, with 14 bases lying between them. Per the germline V gene, CDR1 is SGDLS and CDR2 is YYNGEE. The CDR3 loop spans 15 amino acids.

CDR3 amino acids: CASGLVLPRTGHTEAFF. In DNA form, the CDR3 reads TGTGCTAGTGGTTTGGTCCTGCCTCGGACAGGGCACACTGAAGCTTTCTTT. This chain links TRBV12-5 with TRBJ1-1; 8 bases match TRBD1. Germline CDR1 is LGHNT and CDR2 is FRNRAP. V shed 0 bases, J shed 3 bases, and the junction held 9 bases outside the gene matches. CDR3 size: 17 residues.

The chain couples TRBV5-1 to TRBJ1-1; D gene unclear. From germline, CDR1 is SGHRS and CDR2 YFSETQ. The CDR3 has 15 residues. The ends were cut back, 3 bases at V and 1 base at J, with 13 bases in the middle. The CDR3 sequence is CASSSITTRNTEAFF. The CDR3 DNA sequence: TGCGCCAGCAGCTCCATAACCACACGGAACACTGAAGCTTTCTTT.

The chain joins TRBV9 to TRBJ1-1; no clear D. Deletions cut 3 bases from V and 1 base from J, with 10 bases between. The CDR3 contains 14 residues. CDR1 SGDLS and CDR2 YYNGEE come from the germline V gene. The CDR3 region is CASSASPGNTEAFF. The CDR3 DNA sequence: TGTGCCAGCAGCGCCTCACCAGGGAACACTGAAGCTTTCTTT.

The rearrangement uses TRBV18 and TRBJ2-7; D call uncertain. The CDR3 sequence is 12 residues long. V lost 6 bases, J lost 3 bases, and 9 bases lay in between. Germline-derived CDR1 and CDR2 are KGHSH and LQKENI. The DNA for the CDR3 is TGTGCCAGCTCTCTAACCCTCTACGAGCAGTACTTC. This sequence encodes CASSLTLYEQYF.

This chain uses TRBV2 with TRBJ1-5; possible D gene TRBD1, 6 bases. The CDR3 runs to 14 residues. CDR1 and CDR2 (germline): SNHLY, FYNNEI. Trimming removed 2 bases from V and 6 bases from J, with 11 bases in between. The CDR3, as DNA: TGTGCCAGCAGTGAACAACAGGGCGGTCAGCCCCAGCATTTT. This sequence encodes CASSEQQGGQPQHF.

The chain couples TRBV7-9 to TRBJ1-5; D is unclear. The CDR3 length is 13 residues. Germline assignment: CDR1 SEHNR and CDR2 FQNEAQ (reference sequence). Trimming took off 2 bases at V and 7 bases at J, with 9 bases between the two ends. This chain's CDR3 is CASSLSSGQPQHF. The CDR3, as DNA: TGTGCCAGCAGCTTAAGTTCGGGGCAGCCCCAGCATTTT.

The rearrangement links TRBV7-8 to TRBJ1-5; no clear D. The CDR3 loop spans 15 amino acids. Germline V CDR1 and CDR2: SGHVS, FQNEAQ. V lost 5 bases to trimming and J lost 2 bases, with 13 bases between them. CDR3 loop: CASSPKAGGNQPQHF. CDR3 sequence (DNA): TGTGCCAGCAGCCCTAAGGCCGGGGGCAATCAGCCCCAGCATTTT.

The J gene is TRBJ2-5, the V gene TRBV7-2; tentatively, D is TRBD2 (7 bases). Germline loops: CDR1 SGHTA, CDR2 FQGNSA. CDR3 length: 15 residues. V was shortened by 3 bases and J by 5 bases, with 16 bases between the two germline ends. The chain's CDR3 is CASSFGGRGEETQYF. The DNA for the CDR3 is TGTGCCAGCAGCTTCGGGGGGCGCGGGGAGGAGACCCAGTACTTC. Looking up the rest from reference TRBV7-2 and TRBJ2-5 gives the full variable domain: GAGVSQSPSNKVTEKGKDVELRCDPISGHTALYWYRQSLGQGLEFLIYFQGNSAPDKSGLPSDRFSAERTGGSVSTLTIQRTQQEDSAVYLCASSFGGRGEETQYFGPGTRLLVL.

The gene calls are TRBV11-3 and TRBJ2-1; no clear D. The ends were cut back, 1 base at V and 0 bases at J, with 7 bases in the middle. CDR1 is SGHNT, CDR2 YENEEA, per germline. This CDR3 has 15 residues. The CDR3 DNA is TGTGCCAGCAGCTTAGGTGGCAGCTCCTACAATGAGCAGTTCTTC. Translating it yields CASSLGGSSYNEQFF.

The CDR3 DNA is TGCGCCAGCACTCGCGGGGGGTCAGATACGCAGTATTTT. This translates into CASTRGGSDTQYF. The chain couples TRBV5-1 to TRBJ2-3; 8 bases align to TRBD2. Per germline, CDR1 SGHRS and CDR2 YFSETQ. V was clipped by 6 bases and J by 4 bases; unmatched bases: 4. CDR3 size: 13 residues.

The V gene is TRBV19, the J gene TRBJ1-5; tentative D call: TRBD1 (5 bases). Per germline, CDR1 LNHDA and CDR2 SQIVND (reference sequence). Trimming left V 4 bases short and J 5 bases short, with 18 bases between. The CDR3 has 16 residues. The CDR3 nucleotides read TGTGCCAGTAGTACAAACTGGGGGGGGATCGATCAGCCCCAGCATTTT. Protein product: CASSTNWGGIDQPQHF.

The CDR3 region is CASSPTPTRTGPGNTIYF. The CDR3 region has the DNA TGTGCCAGCAGTCCAACCCCAACGCGTACAGGGCCAGGAAACACCATATATTTT. The chain couples TRBV27 to TRBJ1-3; D may be TRBD1 (6 bases). V gave up 5 bases and J gave up 4 bases, with 24 bases separating them. The CDR3 covers 18 residues. CDR1 and CDR2 from the germline V gene are MNHEY and SMNVEV (reference sequence).

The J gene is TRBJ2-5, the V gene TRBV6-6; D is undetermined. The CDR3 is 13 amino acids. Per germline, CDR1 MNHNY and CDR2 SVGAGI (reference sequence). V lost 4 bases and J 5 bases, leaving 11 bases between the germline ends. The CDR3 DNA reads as TGTGCCAGCAGTTCCTATGCCGGGGAGACCCAGTACTTC. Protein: CASSSYAGETQYF.

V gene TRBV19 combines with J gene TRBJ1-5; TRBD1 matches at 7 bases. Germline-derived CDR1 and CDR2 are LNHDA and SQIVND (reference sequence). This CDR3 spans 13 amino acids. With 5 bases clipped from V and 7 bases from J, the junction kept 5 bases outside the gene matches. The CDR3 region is CASSPPGGQPQHF. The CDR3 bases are TGTGCCAGTAGTCCACCAGGGGGGCAGCCCCAGCATTTT.

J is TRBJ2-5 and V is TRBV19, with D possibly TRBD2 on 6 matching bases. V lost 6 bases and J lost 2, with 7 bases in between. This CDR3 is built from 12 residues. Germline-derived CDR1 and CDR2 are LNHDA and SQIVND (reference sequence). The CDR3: CASSGSQETQYF. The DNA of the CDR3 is TGTGCCAGTAGCGGGAGTCAAGAGACCCAGTACTTC.

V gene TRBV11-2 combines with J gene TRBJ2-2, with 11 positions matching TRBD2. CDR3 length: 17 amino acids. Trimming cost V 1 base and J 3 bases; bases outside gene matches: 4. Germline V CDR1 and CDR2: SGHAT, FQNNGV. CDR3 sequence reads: CASSLVSGGAYTGELFF. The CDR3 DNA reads TGTGCCAGCAGCTTAGTTAGCGGGGGGGCTTACACCGGGGAGCTGTTTTTT.

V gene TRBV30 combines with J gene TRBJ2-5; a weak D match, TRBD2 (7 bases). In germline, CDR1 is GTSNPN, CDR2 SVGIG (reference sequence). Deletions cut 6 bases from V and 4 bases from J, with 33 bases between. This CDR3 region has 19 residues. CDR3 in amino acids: CACHPLGAGKGGLGETQYF. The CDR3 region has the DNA TGTGCCTGCCATCCCTTGGGGGCAGGGAAGGGGGGGTTAGGAGAGACCCAGTACTTC.